This T cell receptor beta chain was identified in a study of cytomegalovirus exposure and HLA in healthy donors (dated by TCRdb to the late 2010s). Background on the whole study: According to an earlier analysis of 587 of the donors, roughly 180 million T cells yielded 90 million to 140 million unique TCR beta sequences and 276 Gb of sequence data. Using immunosequencing, the study profiled T cell repertoires from 666 subjects and related those repertoires to cytomegalovirus serostatus. A later analysis re-examined previously published TCR beta repertoires from hundreds of donors and added high-resolution HLA genotyping to investigate patterns of TCR occurrence. Genome-wide SNP genotypes for about 65% of the roughly 670 donors were used in a later genetic analysis, which treated that subset as a discovery cohort. An earlier analysis of 587 of the donors used high-throughput TCR beta sequencing to judge whether each TCR beta V gene segment behaved as functional or pseudogenic. In addition to the first cohort of about 650 subjects, a separate validation cohort of 120 different subjects was used. The study aimed to test whether cataloging public T cell receptors could reveal signatures of past pathogen exposure. An early release that covered roughly 600 HLA-typed donors contained 300 to 350 gigabases of sequencing data and 85 million to 100 million unique TCR sequences. In the later analysis, no new phenotypic data were used to find candidate immune exposures; instead, reliance was placed on TCR beta sequences and their occurrence across donors. Donor age, sex, ethnicity and CMV serostatus were collected together with the repertoire data. HLA typing covered class I and class II loci at four-digit resolution. About 5 DR-DQ haplotypes were handled as single units for association and clustering, since linkage in the cohort was strong. On average, roughly 240,000 unique TCR beta nucleotide sequences were sequenced per donor among a few hundred genotyped donors of the cohort, with approximately 18% of those sequences being non-productive. All discovery cohort repertoires had been generated on a single sequencing platform. Of the roughly 400 genotyped donors, 81% were placed in the genetic ancestry cluster associated with self-reported Caucasian donors. Typing coverage varied by locus: roughly 620-640 donors for A, B, C, DRB1 and DQB1; more than 500 for DQA1; about 590 for DPA1; roughly 450 for DPB1. To predict cytomegalovirus infection status, the study brought together high-throughput TCR immunosequencing, statistical association of individual TCRs with disease status, and machine learning.

Receptor libraries were prepared by the immunoSEQ multiplex PCR assay. For the multiplex PCR, a mixture combining 60 forward primers for TCR Vbeta segments and 13 reverse primers for TCR Jbeta segments was used. A multiplex PCR assay on genomic DNA amplified the CDR3 region of rearranged TCR beta genes. The Illumina HiSeq System was used to sequence the amplified TCR beta libraries as 87-base-pair reads. As for how the authors treated the data: Across the 670 or so repertoires, a later analysis counted 80 million or so unique TCR beta chains, approximately 10 million of which were shared by at least two donors. To remove PCR and sequencing errors, raw reads were error-corrected and collapsed into unique sequences using a nearest-neighbor algorithm that merged closely related sequences. V, D and J gene segments were assigned by aligning CDR3 sequences to IMGT reference sequences. For a sequence to be retained, at least a six-nucleotide match to both a V gene segment and a J gene segment was required. A rearrangement counted as productive if the CDR3 had no stop codons and remained in frame with V and J, and every other rearrangement counted as non-productive. Following IMGT convention, CDR3 was defined as the stretch from the second conserved V-encoded cysteine to the conserved J-encoded phenylalanine. The earlier analysis of roughly 590 of the donors excluded sequences that lacked an unambiguous match to a single V gene segment. An earlier analysis of some 500 of the donors classified V segments as functional when productive rearrangements were above 56.7% and as segregating when the standard deviation between donors was above 5%. A statistical classification framework was developed to diagnose cytomegalovirus status using the catalog of TCR beta chain sequences. In a later analysis, TCR nucleotide sequences were compared against IMGT/GENE-DB human TR gene sequences so that V and J genes could be assigned. The TCRdist pipeline was used in a later analysis to assign CDR3 sequences and most-parsimonious VDJ recombination scenarios. In a later analysis, each TCR beta chain was defined by its CDR3 amino acid sequence together with its V-gene family, and reads lacking a unique V-gene family were excluded. As a way to deal with suspected cross-contamination and a sequencing artifact, a later analysis dropped 640 or so nucleotide sequences that were highly shared and had low generation probability. In a later analysis, a clonal expansion index for each public chain was calculated from normalized within-repertoire ranks of inferred template counts. In a later analysis, generation probabilities were computed using a VDJ recombination model fitted to out-of-frame rearrangements, and the results were checked against IGoR. In a later analysis, TCR-TCR, TCR-HLA and TCR-CMV co-occurrence was scored with hypergeometric tests, and a repertoire-size bias correction was applied to TCR pairs. In a later analysis, false discovery rates were estimated by permuting HLA or CMV assignments 20 times. In a later analysis, co-occurring TCRs were grouped with DBSCAN, and TCRdist sequence similarity was added when clustering was performed within HLA-allele-positive subsets. Co-occurrence clustering excluded repertoires with fewer than 30,000 or more than 120,000 public chains, plus five with anomalous nucleotide sharing. TCRdb limited this immuneACCESS table to in-frame rearrangements with V and J called. A share of clones is missing; checked studies link under half to unresolved V genes, and the rest is unexplained. That table furnishes V, J and clone size, whereas the DNA furnished D and trimming. Present in this sample are about 88,000 clones, around 79% of which were seen just once. The ten largest account for about 5% of the sample.

The cohort was made up of 500 to 850 healthy bone marrow donors. Cohort members were all nominally healthy when sampled, although unrecorded immune exposures were likely present. The donor was CMV seronegative and belonged to the group of under 400 seronegative cohort members. A peripheral blood sample was provided by each donor, and peripheral blood mononuclear cells were used for TCR beta sequencing. Genomic DNA was extracted from the blood cell samples with the Qiagen DNeasy Blood Extraction Kit. Including the terminal cysteine and phenylalanine, the CDR3 comprises 14 residues. The CDR3 DNA has 42 bases and is translated from base 1. CDR1 SGDLS and CDR2 YYNGEE were looked up in the germline V gene. V and J are truncated by 4 bases and 3 bases respectively, leaving an intervening sequence of 13 bases. As for this clone: Its antigen specificity is not known. No qualities accompany the bases; no much larger clone lies one base away.

Overall study outcomes, separate from this receptor: Broadly in line with IMGT annotations, most TCR beta V segments showed up in productive rearrangements about 87% or about 30% of the time in an earlier analysis of 587 of the donors. Across donors, most TCR sequences were observed very rarely, whereas some public TCRs were present in many individuals. Sequencing depth was assumed to be roughly uniform across donors in the presence/absence analyses, though that assumption may not hold. According to a later analysis, parvovirus B19, influenza, CMV and Epstein-Barr virus appeared linked to several top co-occurrence clusters. In a later analysis, most CMV-associated TCR beta chains were found to appear HLA-restricted, with HLA associations seemingly driven largely by CMV exposure. A further reported finding was that TCR beta sequences accurately predicted the HLA-A and HLA-B alleles for most subjects in the first cohort. The classifier was reported to diagnose cytomegalovirus status with high specificity and sensitivity in both the original and validation cohorts. Some IMGT-functional V segments, including TRBV6-2 and TRBV6-3, could not be distinguished by the 87-base-pair reads and were therefore excluded. A later analysis associated about 18,000 TCR beta sequences with specific HLA alleles at a false discovery rate of 0.05. The authors suggested that the approach could potentially be generalized to other disease states and immunological phenotypes. A few of the identified cytomegalovirus-associated TCR beta chains were confirmed in vitro to be specific for cytomegalovirus antigens. In a later genetic analysis, fewer N-insertions in productive TCRs were reported among donors in an Asian-associated ancestry cluster than the approximately 710-donor mean. In the study, 150 to 200 TCR beta chains were listed as associated with cytomegalovirus. HLA typing was unavailable for some donors at each locus, so association tests used only the typed subset. For the cohort, immune exposure information was limited to CMV serostatus. When HLA alleles, especially DR and DQ, strongly co-occurred, attributing TCR associations to individual alleles was difficult. A later analysis found that TCR association rates varied across HLA loci, with DRB1 alleles showing the most associated TCRs and HLA-C alleles the fewest. Roughly 17 rarely observed V segments, including chromosome 9 orphons, were excluded from the earlier analysis of some 590 of the donors because counts were too low. The cohort was sequenced for TCR beta chains only, and without alpha or paired-chain data the features that could be detected were limited. Correlated functional status among segregating V segments might reflect linkage disequilibrium, but an unknown experimental factor could not be ruled out. A group of highly shared sequence variants was considered likely to be a technical artifact of the sequencing pipeline. V-gene and J-gene trimming of TCR beta chains was associated with a missense DCLRE1C variant in a later genetic analysis, and the association was replicated in an independent cohort. In a later analysis, HLA-associated TCR beta chains were found to be more clonally expanded and to have lower generation probabilities than equally common non-associated chains.

This TCR came from a woman in her thirties or forties in good health and CMV-seronegative. Rearrangement joined TRBV9 to TRBJ1-2, and possibly TRBD1, on 5 matching bases. The sequenced sample consisted of PBMCs. The nucleotide sequence reads TGTGCCAGCAGCAAGGACAAGGCGGACTATGGCTACACCTTC. This encodes CASSKDKADYGYTF.